This TCR beta chain was identified in a study of shared clonotypes between healthy human individuals. Broader study findings: Incompleteness in sorted-subset sequencing, despite large depth, was shown by rarefaction.

V was clipped by 1 base and J by 0 bases; unmatched bases: 11. Germline CDR1 and CDR2: MGHRA and YSYEKL. The CDR3 is 19 amino acids. As for this clone: Its matching antigen is unknown.

The authors split each subset's genomic DNA evenly across several immunoSEQ plates. Sorted-subset replicate PCRs used 200 ng DNA, 25,000 to 30,000 T cell genomes. Sequencing was performed with immunoSEQ multiplex PCR; in TCRdb, only in-frame clones are kept and a portion is missing. Of about 1.5 million clones listed, 95% to 97% are singletons. This chain links TRBV4-1 with TRBJ2-3, with 9 bases identical to TRBD2. Specimen: naive CD4+ T cells sorted from blood. Specified subset: CD45RA+ positively selected. This clonotype originated in a man aged 25 to 40 in good health. The CDR3 is CASSQGPLAGKTSTDTQYF. The CDR3 nucleotides read TGCGCCAGCAGCCAAGGTCCCCTAGCGGGAAAGACTAGCACAGATACGCAGTATTTT.